This TCR beta chain was recorded in a study of shared clonotypes between healthy human individuals. Background on the study: Samples came from two female and a few male donors aged 18 to 49. Study conclusions and caveats: Depth of sequencing was expected to influence donor clonotype sharing.

This clone was seen a single time. Its antigen is currently unknown. The length of the CDR3 is 13 residues. Germline V gene lookup returns CDR1 SGHTA and CDR2 FQGTGA. V lost 4 bases and J lost 5, with 11 bases in between. Deep level was the assay's run setting. The repertoire was sequenced with immunoSEQ multiplex PCR; TCRdb's copy has only in-frame clones and lacks some. The sample records over a million clones, about three quarters being singletons. The TCR was taken from a man aged 18 to 29 in good health. The specimen was memory CD4+ T cells sorted from blood. The subset here: CD45RA-negative fraction. The chain combines TRBV7-3 with TRBJ2-5; D could derive from TRBD1 or TRBD2 (5 bases each). CDR3 nucleotide sequence: TGTGCCAGCAGCTCGGACTGGGGGGAGACCCAGTACTTC. Translated: CASSSDWGETQYF.